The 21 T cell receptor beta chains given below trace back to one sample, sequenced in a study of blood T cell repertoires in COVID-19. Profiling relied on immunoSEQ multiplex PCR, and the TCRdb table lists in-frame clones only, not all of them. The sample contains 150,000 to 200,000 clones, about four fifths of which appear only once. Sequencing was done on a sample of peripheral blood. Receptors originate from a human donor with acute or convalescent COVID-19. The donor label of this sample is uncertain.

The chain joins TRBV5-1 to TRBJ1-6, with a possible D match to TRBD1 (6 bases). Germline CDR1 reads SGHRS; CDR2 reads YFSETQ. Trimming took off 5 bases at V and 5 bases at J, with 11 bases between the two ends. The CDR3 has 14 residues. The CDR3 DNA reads TGCGCCAGCAGATCTTACAGGGATAATTCACCCCTCCACTTT. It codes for CASRSYRDNSPLHF. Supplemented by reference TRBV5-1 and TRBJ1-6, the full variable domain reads KAGVTQTPRYLIKTRGQQVTLSCSPISGHRSVSWYQQTPGQGLQFLFEYFSETQRNKGNFPGRFSGRQFSNSRSEMNVSTLELGDSALYLCASRSYRDNSPLHFGNGTRLTVT.

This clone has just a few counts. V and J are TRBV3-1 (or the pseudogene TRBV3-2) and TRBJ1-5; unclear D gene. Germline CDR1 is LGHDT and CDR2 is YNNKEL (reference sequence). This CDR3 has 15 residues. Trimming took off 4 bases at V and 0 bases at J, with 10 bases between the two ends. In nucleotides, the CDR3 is TGTGCCAGCAGCCCAGCCGGGAATAGCAATCAGCCCCAGCATTTT. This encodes CASSPAGNSNQPQHF.

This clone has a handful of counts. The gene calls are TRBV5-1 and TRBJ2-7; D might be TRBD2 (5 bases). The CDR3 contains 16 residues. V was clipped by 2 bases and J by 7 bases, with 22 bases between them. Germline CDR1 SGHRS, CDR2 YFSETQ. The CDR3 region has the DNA TGCGCCAGCAGCTTCCTCAGTCTTAGTAGCTCGGGGGAGCAGTACTTC. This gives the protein CASSFLSLSSSGEQYF.

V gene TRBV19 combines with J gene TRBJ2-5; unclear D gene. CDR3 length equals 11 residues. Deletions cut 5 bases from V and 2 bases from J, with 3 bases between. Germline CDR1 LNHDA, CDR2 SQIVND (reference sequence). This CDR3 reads CASSAQETQYF. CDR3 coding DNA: TGTGCCAGTAGTGCGCAAGAGACCCAGTACTTC. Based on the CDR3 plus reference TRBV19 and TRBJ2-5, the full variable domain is DGGITQSPKYLFRKEGQNVTLSCEQNLNHDAMYWYRQDPGQGLRLIYYSQIVNDFQKGDIAEGYSVSREKKESFPLTVTSAQKNPTAFYLCASSAQETQYFGPGTRLLVL.

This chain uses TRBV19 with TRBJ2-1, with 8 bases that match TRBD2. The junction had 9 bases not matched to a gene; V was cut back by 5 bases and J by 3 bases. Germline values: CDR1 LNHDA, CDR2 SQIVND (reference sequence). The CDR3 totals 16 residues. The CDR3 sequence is CASSYGRSGGYNEQFF. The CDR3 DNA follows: TGTGCCAGTAGTTATGGGAGAAGCGGGGGCTACAATGAGCAGTTCTTC.

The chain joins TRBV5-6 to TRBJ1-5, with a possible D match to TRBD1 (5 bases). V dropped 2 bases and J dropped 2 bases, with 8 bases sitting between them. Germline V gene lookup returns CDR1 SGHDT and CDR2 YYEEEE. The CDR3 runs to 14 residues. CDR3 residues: CASSFWGGNQPQHF. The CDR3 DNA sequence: TGTGCCAGCAGCTTTTGGGGGGGCAATCAGCCCCAGCATTTT.

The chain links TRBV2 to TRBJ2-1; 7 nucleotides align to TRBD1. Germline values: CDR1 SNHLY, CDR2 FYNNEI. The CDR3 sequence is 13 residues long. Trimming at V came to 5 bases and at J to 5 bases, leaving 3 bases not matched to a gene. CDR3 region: CASSRDRDNEQFF. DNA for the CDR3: TGTGCCAGCAGTAGGGACAGAGACAATGAGCAGTTCTTC.

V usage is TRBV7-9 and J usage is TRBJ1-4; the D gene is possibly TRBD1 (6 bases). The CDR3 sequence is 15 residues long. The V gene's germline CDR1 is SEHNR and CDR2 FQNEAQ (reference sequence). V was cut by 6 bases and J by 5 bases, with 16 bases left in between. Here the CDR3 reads CASSPQGSENEKLFF. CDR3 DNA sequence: TGTGCCAGCAGTCCCCAGGGGAGTGAAAATGAAAAACTGTTTTTT.

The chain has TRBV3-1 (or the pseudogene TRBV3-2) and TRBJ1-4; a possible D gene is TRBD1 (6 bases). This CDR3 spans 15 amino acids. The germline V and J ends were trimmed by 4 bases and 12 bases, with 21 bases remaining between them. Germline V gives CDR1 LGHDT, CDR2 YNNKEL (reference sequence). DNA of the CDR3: TGTGCCAGCAGCCCTCGAACGGGGGGCGGCTTAGAACTGTTTTTT. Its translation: CASSPRTGGGLELFF.

CDR3 coding DNA: TGTGCCAGCAGCGTAGGGGTTAGCGGGACCAACAATGAGCAGTTCTTC. Residues: CASSVGVSGTNNEQFF. V and J are TRBV9 and TRBJ2-1, with TRBD2 matching over 8 bases. This CDR3 has 16 amino acids. Germline lookup yields CDR1 SGDLS and CDR2 YYNGEE. The ends lost 0 bases at V and 5 bases at J; junction bases unmatched: 7.

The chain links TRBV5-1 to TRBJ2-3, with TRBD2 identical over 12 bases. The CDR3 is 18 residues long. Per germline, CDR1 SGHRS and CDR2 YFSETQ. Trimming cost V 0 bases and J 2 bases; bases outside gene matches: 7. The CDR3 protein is CASSLGRTSGEITDTQYF. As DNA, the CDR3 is TGCGCCAGCAGCTTGGGGAGGACTAGCGGGGAAATCACAGATACGCAGTATTTT.

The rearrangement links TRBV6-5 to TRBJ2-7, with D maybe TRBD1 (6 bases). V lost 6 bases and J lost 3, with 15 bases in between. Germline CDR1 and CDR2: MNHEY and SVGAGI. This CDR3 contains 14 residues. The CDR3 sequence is CASSVQGYSYEQYF. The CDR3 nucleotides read TGTGCCAGCAGCGTACAGGGCTACAGCTACGAGCAGTACTTC.

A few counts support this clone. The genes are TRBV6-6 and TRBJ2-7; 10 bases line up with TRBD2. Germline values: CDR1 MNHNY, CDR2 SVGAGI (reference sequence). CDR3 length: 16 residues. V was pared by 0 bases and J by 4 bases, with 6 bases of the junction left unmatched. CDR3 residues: CASSYSLAGNAYEQYF. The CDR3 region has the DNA TGTGCCAGCAGTTACTCACTAGCGGGGAATGCTTACGAGCAGTACTTC.

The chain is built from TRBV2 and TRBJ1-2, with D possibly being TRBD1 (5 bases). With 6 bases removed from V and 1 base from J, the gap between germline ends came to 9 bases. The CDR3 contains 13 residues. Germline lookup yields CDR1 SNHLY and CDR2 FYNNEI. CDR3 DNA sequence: TGTGCCAGCAGGCAGGGTCTTAACTATGGCTACACCTTC. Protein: CASRQGLNYGYTF. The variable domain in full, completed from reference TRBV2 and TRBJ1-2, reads EPEVTQTPSHQVTQMGQEVILRCVPISNHLYFYWYRQILGQKVEFLVSFYNNEISEKSEIFDDQFSVERPDGSNFTLKIRSTKLEDSAMYFCASRQGLNYGYTFGSGTRLTVV.

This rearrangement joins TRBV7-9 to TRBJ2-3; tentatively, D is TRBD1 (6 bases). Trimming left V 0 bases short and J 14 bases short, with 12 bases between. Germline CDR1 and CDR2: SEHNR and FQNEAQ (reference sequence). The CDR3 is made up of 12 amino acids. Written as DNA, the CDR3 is TGTGCCAGCAGCTTAGCAGAACAGGGTGCGTATTTT. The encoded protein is CASSLAEQGAYF.

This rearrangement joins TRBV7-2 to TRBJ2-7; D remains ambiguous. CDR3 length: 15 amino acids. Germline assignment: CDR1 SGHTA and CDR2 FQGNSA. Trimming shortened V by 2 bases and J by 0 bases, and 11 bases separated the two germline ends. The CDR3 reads CASSLRAPSSYEQYF. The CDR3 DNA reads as TGTGCCAGCAGCTTACGAGCGCCCAGCTCCTACGAGCAGTACTTC.

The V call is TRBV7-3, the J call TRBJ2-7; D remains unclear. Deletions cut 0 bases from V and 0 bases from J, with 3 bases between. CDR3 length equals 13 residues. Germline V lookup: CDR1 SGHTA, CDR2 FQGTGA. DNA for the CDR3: TGTGCCAGCAGCTTAACCTACTCCTACGAGCAGTACTTC. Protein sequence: CASSLTYSYEQYF.

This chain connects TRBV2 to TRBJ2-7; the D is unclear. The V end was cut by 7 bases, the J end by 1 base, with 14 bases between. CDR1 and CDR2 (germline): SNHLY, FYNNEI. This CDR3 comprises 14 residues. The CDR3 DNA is TGTGCCAGCACTCCCGCGGTTGGGTCCTACGAGCAGTACTTC. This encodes CASTPAVGSYEQYF.

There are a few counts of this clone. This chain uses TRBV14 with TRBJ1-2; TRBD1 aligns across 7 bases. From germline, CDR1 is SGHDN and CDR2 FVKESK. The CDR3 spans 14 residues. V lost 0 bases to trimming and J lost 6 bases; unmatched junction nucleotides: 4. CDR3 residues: CASSQDLTGDGYTF. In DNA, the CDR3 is TGTGCCAGCAGCCAAGATCTAACAGGGGATGGCTACACCTTC.

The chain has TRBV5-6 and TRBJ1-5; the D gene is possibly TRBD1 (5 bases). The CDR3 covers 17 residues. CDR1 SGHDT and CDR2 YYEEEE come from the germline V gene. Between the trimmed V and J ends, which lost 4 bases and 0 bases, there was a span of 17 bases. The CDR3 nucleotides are TGTGCCAGCAGCCGAACAATGACAGCATATAGCAATCAGCCCCAGCATTTT. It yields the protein CASSRTMTAYSNQPQHF. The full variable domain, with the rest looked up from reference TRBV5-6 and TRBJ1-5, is DAGVTQSPTHLIKTRGQQVTLRCSPKSGHDTVSWYQQALGQGPQFIFQYYEEEERQRGNFPDRFSGHQFPNYSSELNVNALLLGDSALYLCASSRTMTAYSNQPQHFGDGTRLSIL.

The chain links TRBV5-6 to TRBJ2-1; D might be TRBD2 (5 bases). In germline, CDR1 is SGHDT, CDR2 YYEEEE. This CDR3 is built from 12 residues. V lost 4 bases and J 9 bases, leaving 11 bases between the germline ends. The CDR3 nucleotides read TGTGCCAGCAGCCGTGATACTAGTGAGCAGTTCTTC. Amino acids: CASSRDTSEQFF. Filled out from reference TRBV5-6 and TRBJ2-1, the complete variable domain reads DAGVTQSPTHLIKTRGQQVTLRCSPKSGHDTVSWYQQALGQGPQFIFQYYEEEERQRGNFPDRFSGHQFPNYSSELNVNALLLGDSALYLCASSRDTSEQFFGPGTRLTVL.